Sequencing of this T cell receptor beta chain was carried out in a study of beta chain features in type 1 diabetes. Sequencing targeted expressed TCRB transcripts, as all isolated RNA had been reverse transcribed. TCRdb's table, derived via immunoSEQ multiplex PCR, lists solely in-frame clones and lacks some. The sample contains 450,000 to 600,000 clones, around 30% of which appear only once. CD45RO/CCR7/CD25/CD127/CD95/CD27 staining was used to isolate CD4+ naive, central memory, regulatory and stem cell-like memory cells by sorting. CDR3 length: 16 amino acids. The germline gives CDR1 MGHDK, CDR2 SYGVNS. V lost 1 base and J lost 7; bases outside the gene matches: 8.

The sample comprised naive CD4+ T cells from blood. The V and J genes are TRBV25-1 and TRBJ1-5, with 9 bases aligning to TRBD1. This clonotype was obtained from a man in his late teens or twenties in good health. The CDR3 DNA follows: TGTGCCAGCAGTGAATCGGCGGGACAGGGAAGCCAGCCCCAGCATTTT. Protein product: CASSESAGQGSQPQHF.